This T cell receptor (beta chain) was identified during a study of cytomegalovirus exposure and HLA in healthy donors. Study-wide context: In a previous analysis, 110 million or so unique TCR beta sequences were found from 150 million to 200 million T cells. Overall study results and limits: Among TCR beta chains, those listed as cytomegalovirus-associated numbered about 160. Reported findings show TCR beta sequences accurately forecast HLA-A and HLA-B alleles in most subjects. TRBV6-2, TRBV6-3 and some other V segments were excluded as indistinguishable.

PCR employed 60 Vbeta and 13 Jbeta primers. Assay used: immunoSEQ multiplex PCR; TCRdb lists only in-frame clones, some missing. This listing includes around 140,000 clones. This CDR3 has 15 residues. Germline CDR1 reads SSHAT; CDR2 reads FNYEAQ (reference sequence). As for this clone: The antigen remains unidentified. The junction departs from germline at one end; a sequencing error may be responsible.

The sequence was collected from a woman between 18 and 29 years old in good health and CMV-seronegative. This rearrangement joins TRBV7-7 to TRBJ2-5; D perhaps matches TRBD2 (6 bases). Sequenced input: PBMCs. CDR3 region: CASSRGGSWQETQYF. The CDR3 bases are TGTGCTAGCAGCCGTGGGGGGTCCTGGCAAGAGACCCAGTACTTC.